The entry that follows covers one T cell receptor (beta chain) sequence. Its antigen is unidentified. V was trimmed by 0 bases and J by 6 bases, leaving 10 bases between them. The CDR3 extends over 13 amino acids. Germline CDR1 SGHRS, CDR2 YFSETQ. The record originates from a study of cytotoxic CD8 clonotypes in ibrutinib-treated CLL. Overall study: Partial responders about 25, complete 2; around twelve progressed and some 14 stayed in remission by median around 71 months. Study findings and constraints: Different sampling times were used for sustained-remission and progressing patients. Clonality went up at the time of ibrutinib response, stayed stable in sustained remission, and later dropped back toward its baseline level at progression.

The planned depth of sequencing spanned 1 in 200,000 to 1 in 1 million T cells. Repertoires were generated with immunoSEQ multiplex PCR, while TCRdb's copy carries only in-frame clones and drops some. The sample contains around 330,000 clones, roughly two thirds of which appear only once. This specimen consisted of PBMCs, obtained after 36 months of ibrutinib treatment. This chain links TRBV5-1 with TRBJ2-7; D remains ambiguous. The source of this sequence is a human donor with chronic lymphocytic leukemia. DNA for the CDR3: TGCGCCAGCAGCTTGGTTGGAACCCGCGAGCAGTACTTC. Translation: CASSLVGTREQYF.